Below are 16 T cell receptor beta chains sequenced from a single sample in a study of radiotherapy plus CTLA-4 blockade in lung cancer. TCRdb's copy holds only in-frame clones and misses some; the assay was immunoSEQ multiplex PCR. The table lists roughly 80,000 clones, around 81% of them singletons. This sample comprised peripheral blood, obtained from a patient treated with radiotherapy plus ipilimumab. These receptors all stem from a human donor with non-small cell lung cancer who had a partial response to radiotherapy plus ipilimumab. Some clones in this sample may be carry-over from other donors' samples.

The chain recombines TRBV11-3 with TRBJ2-5, with TRBD2 identical over 13 bases. The CDR3 extends over 15 amino acids. V was clipped by 5 bases and J by 5 bases; unmatched bases: 5. Germline V lookup: CDR1 SGHNT, CDR2 YENEEA. Written as DNA, the CDR3 is TGTGCCAGCAGCATCCTGACTAGCGGGGGGGAGACCCAGTACTTC. Its translation is CASSILTSGGETQYF.

This clone was observed a few times. The CDR3 loop is CASSLEGGGTTQYF. CDR3 sequence (DNA): TGTGCCAGCAGCTTAGAAGGCGGGGGGACAACGCAGTATTTT. The chain uses TRBV7-2 and TRBJ2-3; 8 positions match TRBD2. The CDR3 runs 14 residues. Looked up from germline, CDR1 is SGHTA and CDR2 is FQGNSA. J was trimmed by 9 bases and V by 1 base; bases with no gene match: 6.

The CDR3 DNA follows: TGTGCCAGCAGCTTGGGGGAGGTGGGGGGGAACGAGCAGTACTTC. It encodes CASSLGEVGGNEQYF. V gene TRBV5-6 combines with J gene TRBJ2-7, with 7 bases identical to TRBD2. Trimming at V came to 0 bases and at J to 5 bases, leaving 8 bases not matched to a gene. The length of the CDR3 is 15 residues. The germline CDR1 and CDR2 sequences are SGHDT and YYEEEE. Full variable domain (missing parts from reference TRBV5-6 and TRBJ2-7): DAGVTQSPTHLIKTRGQQVTLRCSPKSGHDTVSWYQQALGQGPQFIFQYYEEEERQRGNFPDRFSGHQFPNYSSELNVNALLLGDSALYLCASSLGEVGGNEQYFGPGTRLTVT.

The chain couples TRBV28 to TRBJ2-7; 9 bases line up with TRBD1. The trim removed 6 bases at V and 3 bases at J, leaving 27 bases unmatched. This CDR3 has 21 residues. In germline, CDR1 is MDHEN, CDR2 SYDVKM. The CDR3 sequence: CASSSRFFERPTGGGLYEQYF. The CDR3 DNA sequence: TGTGCCAGCAGCTCCCGGTTCTTTGAGCGTCCGACAGGGGGAGGACTCTACGAGCAGTACTTC.

The chain is built from TRBV6-5 and TRBJ1-2; D unresolved. V dropped 5 bases and J dropped 4 bases, with 14 bases sitting between them. Germline V gene data show CDR1 as MNHEY and CDR2 as SVGAGI. The CDR3 is 14 residues long. Here the CDR3 DNA reads TGTGCCAGCAGTGAAATGGGTAGGAGCTATGGCTACACCTTC. Translation gives CASSEMGRSYGYTF.

The gene calls are TRBV6-1 and TRBJ2-5; 10 bases line up with TRBD2. The J call may not be correct, given that the DNA end is closer to TRBJ2-7. Germline CDR1 and CDR2: MNHNS and SASEGT. The CDR3 has 18 residues. The CDR3 DNA reads TGTGCCAGCAGTGAAGGGGCTAGCGGGAGAATTAAATCCTACGAGCAGTACTTC. Amino acid sequence: CASSEGASGRIKSYEQYF.

The rearrangement uses TRBV11-2 and TRBJ2-1, with no clear D. There are 13 residues in the CDR3. Germline V gives CDR1 SGHAT, CDR2 FQNNGV. The V end was cut by 0 bases, the J end by 6 bases, with 6 bases between. The CDR3 DNA is TGTGCCAGCAGCTTAGATCGGAGCAATGAGCAGTTCTTC. Translated: CASSLDRSNEQFF.

The J gene is TRBJ1-4, the V gene TRBV15; tentatively, D is TRBD1 (5 bases). The CDR3 runs 17 residues. Germline CDR1 reads LNHNV; CDR2 reads YYDKDF (reference sequence). V lost 0 bases, J lost 0 bases, and 11 bases lay in between. The CDR3 DNA sequence: TGTGCCACCAGCAGAGATAGAGGGACTACAACTAATGAAAAACTGTTTTTT. Encoded protein: CATSRDRGTTTNEKLFF.

The genes are TRBV11-1 and TRBJ1-1, with 10 bases matching TRBD1. CDR3 length equals 16 residues. Trimming removed 3 bases from V and 0 bases from J; junction bases left unmatched: 4. The germline V gene encodes CDR1 SGHAT and CDR2 FQDESV (reference sequence). The CDR3 here is CASSFGTGVMNTEAFF. For the CDR3, the DNA is TGTGCCAGCAGCTTCGGGACAGGGGTAATGAACACTGAAGCTTTCTTT.

This chain uses TRBV9 with TRBJ1-1; tentative D call: TRBD1 (5 bases). The CDR3 consists of 15 residues. Germline-derived CDR1 and CDR2 are SGDLS and YYNGEE. V shed 0 bases and J shed 0 bases, with 9 bases lying between them. The CDR3 DNA reads as TGTGCCAGCAGCGTAGGCGGGGGAATGAACACTGAAGCTTTCTTT. Its protein product is CASSVGGGMNTEAFF.

This clone showed up just once. The J gene is TRBJ2-3, the V gene TRBV5-1, with TRBD2 identical over 12 bases. The V gene's germline CDR1 is SGHRS and CDR2 YFSETQ. The V segment lost 7 bases and the J segment 1 base; nucleotides outside the gene matches: 4. This CDR3 contains 15 residues. CDR3 residues: CASETSGRGTDTQYF. CDR3 coding DNA: TGCGCCAGCGAGACTAGCGGGAGAGGCACAGATACGCAGTATTTT. The complete variable domain, with remaining parts taken from reference TRBV5-1 and TRBJ2-3, reads KAGVTQTPRYLIKTRGQQVTLSCSPISGHRSVSWYQQTPGQGLQFLFEYFSETQRNKGNFPGRFSGRQFSNSRSEMNVSTLELGDSALYLCASETSGRGTDTQYFGPGTRLTVL.

This clone was counted a single time. V is TRBV6-1 and J is TRBJ2-2; maybe TRBD2 (6 bases). This CDR3 region has 14 residues. The V end lost 5 bases, the J end lost 5 bases, and 12 bases lay between the germline ends. The V gene's germline CDR1 is MNHNS and CDR2 SASEGT. CDR3 loop: CASSLARRTGELFF. For the CDR3, the DNA is TGTGCCAGCAGTCTAGCGAGGAGGACCGGGGAGCTGTTTTTT.

The CDR3 loop reads CASSLLPWVPSVSETQYF. The CDR3 DNA reads TGTGCCAGCAGCTTATTACCTTGGGTTCCTAGCGTGAGTGAGACCCAGTACTTC. J is TRBJ2-5 and V is TRBV7-2; TRBD2 is a possible D gene (6 bases). Germline lookup yields CDR1 SGHTA and CDR2 FQGNSA. The CDR3 has 18 amino acids. Deletions cut 2 bases from V and 5 bases from J, with 24 bases between.

In its sample, this clone was seen a few times. The V call is TRBV28, the J call TRBJ2-3, with 13 bases lining up with TRBD2. After removal of 7 bases from V and 7 bases from J, the junction contained 11 bases not matched to a gene. Per the germline V gene, CDR1 is MDHEN and CDR2 is SYDVKM. The CDR3 has 16 amino acids. CDR3 DNA sequence: TGTGCCAGCAAGGGGCTCTGGACTAGCGGGAGTAATACGCAGTATTTT. Protein sequence: CASKGLWTSGSNTQYF.

This chain connects TRBV5-1 to TRBJ2-5; a weak D match, TRBD2 (7 bases). The V end was cut by 2 bases, the J end by 1 base, with 12 bases between. The length of the CDR3 is 15 residues. Germline assignment: CDR1 SGHRS and CDR2 YFSETQ. The CDR3 DNA sequence: TGCGCCAGCAGCTTATGGGGGGGGGCCCAAGAGACCCAGTACTTC. As protein: CASSLWGGAQETQYF.

This clone was observed a handful of times. The rearrangement joins TRBV27 to TRBJ2-1, with TRBD1 identical over 7 bases. CDR3 size: 16 residues. Germline loops: CDR1 MNHEY, CDR2 SMNVEV (reference sequence). V trimming: 5 bases; J trimming: 0 bases; junction bases outside the gene matches: 7. The CDR3 coding sequence is TGTGCCAGCAGTCAACTCCGGGACAGCTCCTACAATGAGCAGTTCTTC. Translating gives CASSQLRDSSYNEQFF.